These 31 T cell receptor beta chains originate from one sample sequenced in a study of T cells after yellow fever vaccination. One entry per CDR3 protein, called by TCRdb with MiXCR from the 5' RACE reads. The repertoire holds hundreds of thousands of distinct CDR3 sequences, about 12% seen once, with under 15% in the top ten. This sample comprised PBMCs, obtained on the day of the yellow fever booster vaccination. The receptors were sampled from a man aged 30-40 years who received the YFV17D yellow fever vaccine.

The CDR3 DNA reads TGTGCCAGCAGCTTAGGGGTCCGGCGGGACATCGACTACGAGCAGTACTTC. Protein: CASSLGVRRDIDYEQYF. The rearrangement links TRBV7-8 to TRBJ2-7; D may be TRBD1 or TRBD2 (6 bases each). There are 17 residues in the CDR3. From germline, CDR1 is SGHVS and CDR2 FQNEAQ. The V and J ends lost 1 base and 3 bases respectively, with 19 bases between them.

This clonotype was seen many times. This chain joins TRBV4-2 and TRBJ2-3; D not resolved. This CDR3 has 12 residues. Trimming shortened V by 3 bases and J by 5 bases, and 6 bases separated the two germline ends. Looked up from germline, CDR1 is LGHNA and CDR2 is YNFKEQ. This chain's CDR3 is CASSHAVDTQYF. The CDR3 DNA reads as TGTGCCAGCAGCCACGCGGTAGATACGCAGTATTTT.

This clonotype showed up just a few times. Here the CDR3 reads CSAVKRELLETQYF. The CDR3 nucleotides are TGCAGTGCAGTCAAGCGGGAACTATTAGAGACCCAGTACTTC. This sequence joins TRBV20-1 and TRBJ2-5; TRBD2 matches at 7 bases. The CDR3 spans 14 residues. The germline gives CDR1 DFQATT, CDR2 SNEGSKA (reference sequence). The V and J ends lost 6 bases and 4 bases, in that order; junction bases with no gene match: 11.

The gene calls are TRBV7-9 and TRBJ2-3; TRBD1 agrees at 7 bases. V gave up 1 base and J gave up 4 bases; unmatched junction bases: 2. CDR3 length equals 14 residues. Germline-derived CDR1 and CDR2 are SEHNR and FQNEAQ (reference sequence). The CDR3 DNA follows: TGTGCCAGCAGCTTAGAGGGGGCTGCAGATACGCAGTATTTT. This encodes CASSLEGAADTQYF.

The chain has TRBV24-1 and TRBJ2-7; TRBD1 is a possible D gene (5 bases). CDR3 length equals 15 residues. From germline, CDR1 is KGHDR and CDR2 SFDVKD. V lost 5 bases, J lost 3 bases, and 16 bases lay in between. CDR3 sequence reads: CATSAPPPDNYEQYF. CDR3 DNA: TGTGCCACCAGTGCCCCCCCCCCGGACAACTACGAGCAGTACTTC.

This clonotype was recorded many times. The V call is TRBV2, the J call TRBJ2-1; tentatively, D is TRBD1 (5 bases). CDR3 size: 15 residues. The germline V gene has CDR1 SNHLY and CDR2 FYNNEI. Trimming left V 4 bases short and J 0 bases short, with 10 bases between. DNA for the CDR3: TGTGCCAGCAGTGTTCTCACAGGCTCCTACAATGAGCAGTTCTTC. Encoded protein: CASSVLTGSYNEQFF.

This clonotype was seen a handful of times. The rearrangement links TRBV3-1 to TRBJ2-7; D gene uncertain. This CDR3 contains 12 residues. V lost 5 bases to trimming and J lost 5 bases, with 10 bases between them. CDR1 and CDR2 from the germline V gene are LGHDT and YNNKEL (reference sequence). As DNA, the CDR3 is TGTGCCAGCAGCTCTCGGGTGGACGAGCAGTACTTC. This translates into CASSSRVDEQYF.

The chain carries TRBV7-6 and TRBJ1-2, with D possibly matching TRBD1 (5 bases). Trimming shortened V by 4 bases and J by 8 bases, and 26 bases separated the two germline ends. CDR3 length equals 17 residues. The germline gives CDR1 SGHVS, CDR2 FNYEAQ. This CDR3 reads CASSSGGGPSLVWGYTF. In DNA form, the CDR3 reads TGTGCCAGCAGCTCTGGGGGAGGGCCGTCCCTCGTGTGGGGCTACACCTTC.

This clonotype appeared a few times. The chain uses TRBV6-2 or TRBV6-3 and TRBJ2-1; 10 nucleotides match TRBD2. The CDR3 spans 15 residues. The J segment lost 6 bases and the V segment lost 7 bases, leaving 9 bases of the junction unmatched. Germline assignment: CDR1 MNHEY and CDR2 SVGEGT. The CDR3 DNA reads TGTGCCAGCATTGCAACTAGCGGGGTTCCCAATGAGCAGTTCTTC. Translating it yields CASIATSGVPNEQFF.

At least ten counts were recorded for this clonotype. The CDR3: CASSPRTGASDTQYF. The DNA of the CDR3 is TGTGCCAGCAGTCCCCGGACAGGGGCGAGTGATACGCAGTATTTT. The gene calls are TRBV12-3 or TRBV12-4 and TRBJ2-3; 9 nucleotides line up with TRBD1. After removal of 5 bases from V and 6 bases from J, the junction contained 9 bases not matched to a gene. The CDR3 length is 15 residues.

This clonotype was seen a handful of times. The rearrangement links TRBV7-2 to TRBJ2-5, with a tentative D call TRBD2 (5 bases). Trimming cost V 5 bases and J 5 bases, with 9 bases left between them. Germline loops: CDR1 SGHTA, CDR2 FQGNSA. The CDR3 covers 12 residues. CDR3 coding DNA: TGTGCCAGCAGCAGGGAGTTGGAGACCCAGTACTTC. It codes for CASSRELETQYF.

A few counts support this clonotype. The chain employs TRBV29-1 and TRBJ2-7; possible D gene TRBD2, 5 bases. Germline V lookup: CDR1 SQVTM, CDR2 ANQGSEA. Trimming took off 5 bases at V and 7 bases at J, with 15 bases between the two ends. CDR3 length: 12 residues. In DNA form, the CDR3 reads TGCAGCGTTCCCCTTCAAAGAGGGGAGCAGTACTTC. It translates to CSVPLQRGEQYF.

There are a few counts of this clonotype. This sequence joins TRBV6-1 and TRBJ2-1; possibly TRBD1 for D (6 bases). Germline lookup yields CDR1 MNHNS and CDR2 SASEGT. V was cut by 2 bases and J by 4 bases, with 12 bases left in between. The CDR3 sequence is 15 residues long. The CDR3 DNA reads TGTGCCAGCAGTGAACCAGGGGATCGGTACAATGAGCAGTTCTTC. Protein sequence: CASSEPGDRYNEQFF.

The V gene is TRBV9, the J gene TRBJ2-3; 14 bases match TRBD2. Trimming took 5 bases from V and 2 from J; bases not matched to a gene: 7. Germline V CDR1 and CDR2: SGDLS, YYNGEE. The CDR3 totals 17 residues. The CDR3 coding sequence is TGTGCCAGCAGTGGTGGACTAGCGGGAGGTCTCACAGATACGCAGTATTTT. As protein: CASSGGLAGGLTDTQYF.

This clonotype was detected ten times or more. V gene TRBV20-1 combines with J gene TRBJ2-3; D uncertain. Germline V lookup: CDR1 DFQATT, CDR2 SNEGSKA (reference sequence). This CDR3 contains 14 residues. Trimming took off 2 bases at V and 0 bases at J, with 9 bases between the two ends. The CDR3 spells CSARKDPSTDTQYF. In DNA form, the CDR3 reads TGCAGTGCTAGAAAGGACCCTAGCACAGATACGCAGTATTTT.

CDR3 DNA sequence: TGTGCCAGCAGCCAAGATTTAATTCGGCGGGGGAACACCGGGGAGCTGTTTTTT. Translated, it gives CASSQDLIRRGNTGELFF. The chain links TRBV3-1 to TRBJ2-2; D is perhaps TRBD2 (6 bases). The CDR3 extends over 18 amino acids. The V end was cut by 0 bases, the J end by 1 base, with 15 bases between. Germline V lookup: CDR1 LGHDT, CDR2 YNNKEL (reference sequence).

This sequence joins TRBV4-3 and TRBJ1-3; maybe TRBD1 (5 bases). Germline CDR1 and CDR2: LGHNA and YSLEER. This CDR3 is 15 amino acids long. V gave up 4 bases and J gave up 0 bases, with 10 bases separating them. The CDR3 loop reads CASSRDGSSGNTIYF. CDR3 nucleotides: TGCGCCAGCAGCCGGGACGGGAGCTCTGGAAACACCATATATTTT.

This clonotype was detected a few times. This chain's CDR3 is CASSARTPGRNIQYF. CDR3 sequence (DNA): TGTGCCAGCAGTGCACGGACCCCGGGGAGAAACATTCAGTACTTC. The gene calls are TRBV6-1 and TRBJ2-4, with TRBD2 as a possible D gene (5 bases). CDR1 is MNHNS, CDR2 SASEGT, per germline. Trimming removed 4 bases at V and 6 bases at J, with 16 bases between. The CDR3 contains 15 residues.

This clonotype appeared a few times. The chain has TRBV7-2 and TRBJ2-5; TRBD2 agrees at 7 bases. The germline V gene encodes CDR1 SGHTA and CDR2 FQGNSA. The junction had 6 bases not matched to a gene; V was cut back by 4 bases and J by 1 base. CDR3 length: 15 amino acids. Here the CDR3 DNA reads TGTGCCAGCAGCTCCCGATCGGGGGGCCAAGAGACCCAGTACTTC. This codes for CASSSRSGGQETQYF.

CDR3 nucleotides: TGCGCCAGCACCGCAGAAGGACAGGGACACTCTATAGCCAAAAACATTCAGTACTTC. Its translation: CASTAEGQGHSIAKNIQYF. The chain has TRBV5-1 and TRBJ2-4; 8 bases are a match to TRBD1. The CDR3 contains 19 residues. V shed 6 bases, J shed 0 bases, and the junction held 17 bases outside the gene matches. The germline V gene encodes CDR1 SGHRS and CDR2 YFSETQ. Combining the CDR3 with reference TRBV5-1 and TRBJ2-4 gives the whole variable domain KAGVTQTPRYLIKTRGQQVTLSCSPISGHRSVSWYQQTPGQGLQFLFEYFSETQRNKGNFPGRFSGRQFSNSRSEMNVSTLELGDSALYLCASTAEGQGHSIAKNIQYFGAGTRLSVL.

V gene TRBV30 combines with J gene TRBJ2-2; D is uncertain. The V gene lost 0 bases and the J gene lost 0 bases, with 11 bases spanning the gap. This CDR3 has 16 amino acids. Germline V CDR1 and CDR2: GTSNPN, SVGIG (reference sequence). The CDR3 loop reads CAWSVRSPANTGELFF. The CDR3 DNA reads TGTGCCTGGAGTGTACGGTCCCCCGCGAACACCGGGGAGCTGTTTTTT.

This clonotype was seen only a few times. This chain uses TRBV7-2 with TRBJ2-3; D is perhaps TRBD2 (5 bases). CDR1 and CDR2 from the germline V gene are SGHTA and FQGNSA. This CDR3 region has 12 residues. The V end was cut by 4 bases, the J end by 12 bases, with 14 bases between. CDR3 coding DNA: TGTGCCAGCAGCTCCGGGGAGTGGAGACAGTATTTT. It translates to CASSSGEWRQYF.

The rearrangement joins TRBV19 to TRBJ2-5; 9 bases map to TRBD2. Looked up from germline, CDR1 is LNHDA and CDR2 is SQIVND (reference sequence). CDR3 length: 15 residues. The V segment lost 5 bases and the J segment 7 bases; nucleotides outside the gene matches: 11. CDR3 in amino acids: CASSPSRGLAGTQYF. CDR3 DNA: TGTGCCAGTAGTCCGTCTAGGGGACTAGCAGGGACCCAGTACTTC.

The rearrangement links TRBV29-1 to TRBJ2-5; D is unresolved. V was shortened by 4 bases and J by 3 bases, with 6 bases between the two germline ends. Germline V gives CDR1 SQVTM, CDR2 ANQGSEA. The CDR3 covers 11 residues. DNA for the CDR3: TGCAGCGTTGTGGAAGAAGAGACCCAGTACTTC. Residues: CSVVEEETQYF.

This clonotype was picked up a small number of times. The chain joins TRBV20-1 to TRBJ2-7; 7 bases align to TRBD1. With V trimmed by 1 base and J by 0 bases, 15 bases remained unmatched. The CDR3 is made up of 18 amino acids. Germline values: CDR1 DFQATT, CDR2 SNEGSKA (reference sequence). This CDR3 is CSARGEYLGQASSYEQYF. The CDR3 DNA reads TGCAGTGCTAGAGGGGAGTATCTTGGACAGGCCTCCTCCTACGAGCAGTACTTC.

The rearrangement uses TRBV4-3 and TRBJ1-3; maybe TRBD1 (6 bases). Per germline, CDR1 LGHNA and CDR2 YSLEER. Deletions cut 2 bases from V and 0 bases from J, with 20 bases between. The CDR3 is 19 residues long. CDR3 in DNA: TGCGCCAGCAGCCAATGGGGGCCGGGACATCTGTCCTCTGGAAACACCATATATTTT. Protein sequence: CASSQWGPGHLSSGNTIYF.

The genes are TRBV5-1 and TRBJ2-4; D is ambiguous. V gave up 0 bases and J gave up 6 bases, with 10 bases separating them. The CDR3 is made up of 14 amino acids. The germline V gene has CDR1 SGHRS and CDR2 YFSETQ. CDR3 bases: TGCGCCAGCAGCTTGGGGGGTCCCGCAAACATTCAGTACTTC. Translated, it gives CASSLGGPANIQYF.

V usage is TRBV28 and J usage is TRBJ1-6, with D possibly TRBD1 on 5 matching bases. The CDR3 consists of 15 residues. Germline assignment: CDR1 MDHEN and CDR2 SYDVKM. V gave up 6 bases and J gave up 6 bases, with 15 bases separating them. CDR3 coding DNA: TGTGCCAGCAGCTTACAGGCATCGATTAATTCACCCCTCCACTTT. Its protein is CASSLQASINSPLHF.

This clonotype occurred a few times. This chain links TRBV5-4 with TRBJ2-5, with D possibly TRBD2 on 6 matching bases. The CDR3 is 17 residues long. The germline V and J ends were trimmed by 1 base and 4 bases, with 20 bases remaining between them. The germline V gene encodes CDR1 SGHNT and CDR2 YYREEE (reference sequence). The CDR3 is CASSLRWEDISSETQYF. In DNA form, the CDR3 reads TGTGCCAGCAGCTTGAGGTGGGAGGACATTTCGTCAGAGACCCAGTACTTC.

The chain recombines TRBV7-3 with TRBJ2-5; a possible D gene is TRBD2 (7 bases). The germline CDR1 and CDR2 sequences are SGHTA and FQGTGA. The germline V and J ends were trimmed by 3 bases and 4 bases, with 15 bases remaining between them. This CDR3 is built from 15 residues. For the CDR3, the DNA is TGTGCCAGCAGCTTGGGCGGGAGAGGGGGAGAGACCCAGTACTTC. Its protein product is CASSLGGRGGETQYF.

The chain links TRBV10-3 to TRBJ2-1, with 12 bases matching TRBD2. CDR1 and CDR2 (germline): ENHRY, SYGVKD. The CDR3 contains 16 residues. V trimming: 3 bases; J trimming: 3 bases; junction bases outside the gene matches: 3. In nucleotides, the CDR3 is TGTGCCATCAGTGACCAGGGACTAGCGGGCTACAATGAGCAGTTCTTC. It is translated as CAISDQGLAGYNEQFF.